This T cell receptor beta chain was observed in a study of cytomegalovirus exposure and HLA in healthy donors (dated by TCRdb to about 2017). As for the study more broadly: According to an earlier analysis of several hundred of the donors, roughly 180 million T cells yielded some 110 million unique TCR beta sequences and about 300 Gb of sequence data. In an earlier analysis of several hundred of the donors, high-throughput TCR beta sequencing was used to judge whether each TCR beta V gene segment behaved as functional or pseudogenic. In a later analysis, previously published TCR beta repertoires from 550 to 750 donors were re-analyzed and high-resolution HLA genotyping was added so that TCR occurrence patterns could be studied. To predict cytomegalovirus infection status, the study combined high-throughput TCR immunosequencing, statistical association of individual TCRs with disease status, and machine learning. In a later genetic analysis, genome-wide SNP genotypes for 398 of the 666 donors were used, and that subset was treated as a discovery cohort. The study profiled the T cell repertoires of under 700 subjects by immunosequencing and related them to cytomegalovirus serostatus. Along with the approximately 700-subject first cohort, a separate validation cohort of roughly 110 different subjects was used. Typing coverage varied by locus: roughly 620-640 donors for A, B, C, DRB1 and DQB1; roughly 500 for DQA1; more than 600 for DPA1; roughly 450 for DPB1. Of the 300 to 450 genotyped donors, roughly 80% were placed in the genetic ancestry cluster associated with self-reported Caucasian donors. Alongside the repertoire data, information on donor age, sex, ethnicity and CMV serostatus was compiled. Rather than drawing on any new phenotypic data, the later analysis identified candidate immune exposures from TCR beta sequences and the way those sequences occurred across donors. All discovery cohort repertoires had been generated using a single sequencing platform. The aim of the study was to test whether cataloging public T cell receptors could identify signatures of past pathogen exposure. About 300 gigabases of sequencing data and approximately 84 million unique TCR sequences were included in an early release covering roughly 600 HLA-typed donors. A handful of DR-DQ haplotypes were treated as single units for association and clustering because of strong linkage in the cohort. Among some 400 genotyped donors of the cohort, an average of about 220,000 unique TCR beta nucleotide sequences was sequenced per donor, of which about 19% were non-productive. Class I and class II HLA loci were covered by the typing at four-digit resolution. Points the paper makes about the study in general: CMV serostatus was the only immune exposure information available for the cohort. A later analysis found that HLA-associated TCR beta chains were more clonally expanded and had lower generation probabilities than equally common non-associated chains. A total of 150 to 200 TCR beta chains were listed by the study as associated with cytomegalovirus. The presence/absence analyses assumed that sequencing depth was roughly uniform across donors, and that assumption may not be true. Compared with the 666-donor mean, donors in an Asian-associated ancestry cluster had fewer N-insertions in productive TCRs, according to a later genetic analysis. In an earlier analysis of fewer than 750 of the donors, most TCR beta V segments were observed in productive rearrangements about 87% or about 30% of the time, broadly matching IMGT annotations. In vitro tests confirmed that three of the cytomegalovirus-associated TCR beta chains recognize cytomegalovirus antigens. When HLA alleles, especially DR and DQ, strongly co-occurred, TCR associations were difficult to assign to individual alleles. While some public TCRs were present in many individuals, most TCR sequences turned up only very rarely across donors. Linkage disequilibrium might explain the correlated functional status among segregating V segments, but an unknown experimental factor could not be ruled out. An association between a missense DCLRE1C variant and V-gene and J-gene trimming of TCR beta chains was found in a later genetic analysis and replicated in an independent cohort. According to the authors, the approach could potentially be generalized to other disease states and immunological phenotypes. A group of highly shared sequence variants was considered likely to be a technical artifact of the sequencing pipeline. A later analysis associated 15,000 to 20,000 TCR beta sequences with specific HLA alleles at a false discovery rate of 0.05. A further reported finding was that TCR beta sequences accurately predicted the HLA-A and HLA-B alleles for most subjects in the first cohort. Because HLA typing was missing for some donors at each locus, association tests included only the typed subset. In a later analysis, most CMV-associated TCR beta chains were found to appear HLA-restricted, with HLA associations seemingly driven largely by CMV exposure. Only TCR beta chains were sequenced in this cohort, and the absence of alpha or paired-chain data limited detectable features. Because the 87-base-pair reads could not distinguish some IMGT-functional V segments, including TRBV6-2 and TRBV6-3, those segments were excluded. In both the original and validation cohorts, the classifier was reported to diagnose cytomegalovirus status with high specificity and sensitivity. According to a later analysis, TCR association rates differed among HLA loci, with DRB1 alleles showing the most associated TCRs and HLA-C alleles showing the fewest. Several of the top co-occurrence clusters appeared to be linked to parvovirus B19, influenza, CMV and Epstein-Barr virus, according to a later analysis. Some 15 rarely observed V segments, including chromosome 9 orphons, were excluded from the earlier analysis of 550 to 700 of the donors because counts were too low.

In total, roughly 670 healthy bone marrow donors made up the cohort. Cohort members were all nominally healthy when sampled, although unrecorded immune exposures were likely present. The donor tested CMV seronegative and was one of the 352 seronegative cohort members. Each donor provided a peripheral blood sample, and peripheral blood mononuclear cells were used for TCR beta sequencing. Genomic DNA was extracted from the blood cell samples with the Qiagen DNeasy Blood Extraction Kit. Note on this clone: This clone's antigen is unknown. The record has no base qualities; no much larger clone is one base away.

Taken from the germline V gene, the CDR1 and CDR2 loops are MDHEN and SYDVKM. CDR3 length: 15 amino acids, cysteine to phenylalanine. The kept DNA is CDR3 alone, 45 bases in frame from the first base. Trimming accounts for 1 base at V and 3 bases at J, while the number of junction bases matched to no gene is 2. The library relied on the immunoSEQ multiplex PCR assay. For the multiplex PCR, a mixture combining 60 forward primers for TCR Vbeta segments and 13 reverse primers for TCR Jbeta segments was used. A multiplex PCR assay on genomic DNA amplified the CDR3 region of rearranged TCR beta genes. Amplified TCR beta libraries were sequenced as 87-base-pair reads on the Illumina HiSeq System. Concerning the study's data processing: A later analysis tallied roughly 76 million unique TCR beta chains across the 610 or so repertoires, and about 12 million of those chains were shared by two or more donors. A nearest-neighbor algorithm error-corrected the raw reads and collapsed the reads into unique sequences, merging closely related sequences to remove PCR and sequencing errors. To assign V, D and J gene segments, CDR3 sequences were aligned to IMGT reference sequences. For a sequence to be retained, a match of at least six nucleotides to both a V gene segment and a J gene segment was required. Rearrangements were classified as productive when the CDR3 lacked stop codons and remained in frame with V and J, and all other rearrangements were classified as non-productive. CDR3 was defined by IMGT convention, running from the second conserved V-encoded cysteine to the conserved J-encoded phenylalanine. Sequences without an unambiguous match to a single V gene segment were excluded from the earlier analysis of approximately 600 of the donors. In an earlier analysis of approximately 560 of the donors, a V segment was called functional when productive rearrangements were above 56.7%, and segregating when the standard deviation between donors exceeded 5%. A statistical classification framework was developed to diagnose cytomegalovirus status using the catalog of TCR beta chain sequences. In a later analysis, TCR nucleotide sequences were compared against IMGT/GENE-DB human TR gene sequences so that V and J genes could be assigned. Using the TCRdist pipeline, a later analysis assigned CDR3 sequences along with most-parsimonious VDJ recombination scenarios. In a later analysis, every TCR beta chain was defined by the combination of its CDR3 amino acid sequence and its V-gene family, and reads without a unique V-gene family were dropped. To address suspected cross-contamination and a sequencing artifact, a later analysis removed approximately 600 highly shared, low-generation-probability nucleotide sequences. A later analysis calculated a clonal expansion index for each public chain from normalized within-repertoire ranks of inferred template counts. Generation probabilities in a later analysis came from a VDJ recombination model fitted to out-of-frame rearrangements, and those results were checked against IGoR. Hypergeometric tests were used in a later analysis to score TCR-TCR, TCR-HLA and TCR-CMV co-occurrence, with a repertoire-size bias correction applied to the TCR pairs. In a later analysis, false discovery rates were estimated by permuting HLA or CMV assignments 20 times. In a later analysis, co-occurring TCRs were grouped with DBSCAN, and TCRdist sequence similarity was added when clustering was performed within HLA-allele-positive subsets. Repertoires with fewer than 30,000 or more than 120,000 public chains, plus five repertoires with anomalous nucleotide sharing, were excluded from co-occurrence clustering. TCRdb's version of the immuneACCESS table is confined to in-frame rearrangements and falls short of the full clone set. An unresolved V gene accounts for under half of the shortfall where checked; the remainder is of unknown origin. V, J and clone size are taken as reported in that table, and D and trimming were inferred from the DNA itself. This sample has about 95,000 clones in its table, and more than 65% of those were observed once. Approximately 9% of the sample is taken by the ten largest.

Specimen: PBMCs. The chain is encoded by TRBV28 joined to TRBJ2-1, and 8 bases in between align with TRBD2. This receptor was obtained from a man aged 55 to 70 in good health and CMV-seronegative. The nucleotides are TGTGCCAGCAGTTTATCCGGGACTAGCTACAATGAGCAGTTCTTC. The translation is CASSLSGTSYNEQFF. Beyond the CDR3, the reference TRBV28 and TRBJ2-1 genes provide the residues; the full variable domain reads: DVKVTQSSRYLVKRTGEKVFLECVQDMDHENMFWYRQDPGLGLRLIYFSYDVKMKEKGDIPEGYSVSREKKERFSLILESASTNQTSMYLCASSLSGTSYNEQFFGPGTRLTVL.